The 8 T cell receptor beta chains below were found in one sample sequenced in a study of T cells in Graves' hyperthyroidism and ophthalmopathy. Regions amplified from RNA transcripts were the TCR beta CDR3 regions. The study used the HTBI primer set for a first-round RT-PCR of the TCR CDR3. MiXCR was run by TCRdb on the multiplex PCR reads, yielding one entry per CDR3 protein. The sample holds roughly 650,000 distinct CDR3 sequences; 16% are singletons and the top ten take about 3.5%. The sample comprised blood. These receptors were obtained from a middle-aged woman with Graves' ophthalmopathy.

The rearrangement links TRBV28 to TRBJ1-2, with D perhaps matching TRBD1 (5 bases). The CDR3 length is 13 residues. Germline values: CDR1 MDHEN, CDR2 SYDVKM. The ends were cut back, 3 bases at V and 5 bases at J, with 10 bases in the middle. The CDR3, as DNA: TGTGCCAGCAGTTTGGCACGGGGGTATGGCTACACCTTC. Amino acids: CASSLARGYGYTF.

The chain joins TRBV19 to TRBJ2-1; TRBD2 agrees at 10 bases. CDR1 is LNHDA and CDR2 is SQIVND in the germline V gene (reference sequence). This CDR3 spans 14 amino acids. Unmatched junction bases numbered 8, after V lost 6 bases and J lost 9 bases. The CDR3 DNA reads TGTGCCAGTAGGTGGACTAGCGGAGACACTGAGCAGTTCTTC. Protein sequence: CASRWTSGDTEQFF.

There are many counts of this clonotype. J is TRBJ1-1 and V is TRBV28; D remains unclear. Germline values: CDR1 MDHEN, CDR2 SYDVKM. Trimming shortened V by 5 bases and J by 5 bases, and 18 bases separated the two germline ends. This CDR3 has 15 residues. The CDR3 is CASSSHPGEGTEAFF. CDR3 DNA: TGTGCCAGCAGTAGCCATCCCGGGGAAGGAACTGAAGCTTTCTTT. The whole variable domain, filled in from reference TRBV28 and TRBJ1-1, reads DVKVTQSSRYLVKRTGEKVFLECVQDMDHENMFWYRQDPGLGLRLIYFSYDVKMKEKGDIPEGYSVSREKKERFSLILESASTNQTSMYLCASSSHPGEGTEAFFGQGTRLTVV.

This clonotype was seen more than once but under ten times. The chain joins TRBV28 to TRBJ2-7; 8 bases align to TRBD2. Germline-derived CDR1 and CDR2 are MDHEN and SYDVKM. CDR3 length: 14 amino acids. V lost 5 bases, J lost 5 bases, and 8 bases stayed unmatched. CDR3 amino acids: CASSASSGTNEQYF. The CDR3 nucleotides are TGTGCCAGCAGTGCGAGTAGCGGGACGAACGAGCAGTACTTC.

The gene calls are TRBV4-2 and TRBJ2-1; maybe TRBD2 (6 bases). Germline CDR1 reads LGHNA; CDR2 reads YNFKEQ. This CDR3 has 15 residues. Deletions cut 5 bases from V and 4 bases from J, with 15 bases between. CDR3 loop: CASSFGRGEYNEQFF. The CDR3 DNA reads TGTGCCAGCAGCTTTGGGCGGGGAGAATACAATGAGCAGTTCTTC.

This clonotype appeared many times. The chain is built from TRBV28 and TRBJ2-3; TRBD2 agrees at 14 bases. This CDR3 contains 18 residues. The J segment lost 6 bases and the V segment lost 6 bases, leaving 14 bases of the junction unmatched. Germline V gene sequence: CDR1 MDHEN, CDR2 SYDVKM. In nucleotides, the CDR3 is TGTGCCAGCAGGCCCGGGACTAGCGGGAGAATATCCAGGGATACGCAGTATTTT. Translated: CASRPGTSGRISRDTQYF.

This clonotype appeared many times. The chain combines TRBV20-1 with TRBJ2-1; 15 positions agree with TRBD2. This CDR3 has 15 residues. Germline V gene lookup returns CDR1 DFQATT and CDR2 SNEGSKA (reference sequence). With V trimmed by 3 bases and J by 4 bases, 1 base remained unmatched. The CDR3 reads CSARGLAGGYNEQFF. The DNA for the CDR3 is TGCAGTGCTAGGGGACTAGCGGGGGGATACAATGAGCAGTTCTTC.

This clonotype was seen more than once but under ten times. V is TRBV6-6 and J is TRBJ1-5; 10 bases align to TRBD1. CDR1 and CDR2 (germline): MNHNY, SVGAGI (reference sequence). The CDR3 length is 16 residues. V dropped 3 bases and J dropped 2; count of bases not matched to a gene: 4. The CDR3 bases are TGTGCCAGCAGTTATTCGGACAGGGGGGGCAATCAGCCCCAGCATTTT. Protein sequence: CASSYSDRGGNQPQHF.